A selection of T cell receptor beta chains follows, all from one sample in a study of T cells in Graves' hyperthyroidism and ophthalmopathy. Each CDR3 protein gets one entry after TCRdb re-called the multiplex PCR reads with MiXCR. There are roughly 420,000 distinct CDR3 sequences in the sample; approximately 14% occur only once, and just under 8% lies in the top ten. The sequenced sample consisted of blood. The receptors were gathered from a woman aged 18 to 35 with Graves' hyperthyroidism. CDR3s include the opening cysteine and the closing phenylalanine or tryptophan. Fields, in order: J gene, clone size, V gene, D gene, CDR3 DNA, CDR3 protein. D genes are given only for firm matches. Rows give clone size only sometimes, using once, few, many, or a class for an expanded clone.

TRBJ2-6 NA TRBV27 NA TGTGCCAGCAGTTTTATACGGATCTCTGGGGCCAACGTCCTGACTTTC CASSFIRISGANVLTF
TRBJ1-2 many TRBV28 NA TGTGCCAGCAGTTTACCTACCCTGGCGTATGGCTACACCTTC CASSLPTLAYGYTF
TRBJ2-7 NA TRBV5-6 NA TGTGCCAGCAGCTTGAACTTCGAGGCATACGAGCAGTACTTC CASSLNFEAYEQYF
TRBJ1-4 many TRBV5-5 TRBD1 TGTGCCAGCAGCGCTCCGGGACAGGGGGATGAAAAACTGTTTTTT CASSAPGQGDEKLFF
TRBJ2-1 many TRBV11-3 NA TGTGCCAGCAGCTTAGGGGGGCGCGCCTACAATGAGCAGTTCTTC CASSLGGRAYNEQFF
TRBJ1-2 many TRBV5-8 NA TGTGCCAGCAGCGAAGGAGGAAGGGGATCGTATGGCTACACCTTC CASSEGGRGSYGYTF
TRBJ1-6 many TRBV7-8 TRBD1 TGTGCCAGCAGCCCAGGGACAGGAAAGAGTCTTAATTCACCCCTCCACTTT CASSPGTGKSLNSPLHF
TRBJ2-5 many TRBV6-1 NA TGTGCCAGCAGTGAAGGGTGGTACAAAGAGACCCAGTACTTC CASSEGWYKETQYF
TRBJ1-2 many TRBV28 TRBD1 TGTGCCAGCAGTCTCGGGACAGACTATGGCTACACCTTC CASSLGTDYGYTF
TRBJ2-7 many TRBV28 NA TGTGCCAGCAGTGAGCGTGGCGGGGCAAGGTCCTACGAGCAGTACTTC CASSERGGARSYEQYF
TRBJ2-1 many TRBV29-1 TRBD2 TGCAGCGGAAAGGGCCTAGCGGGAGGGCCCTTGAATGAGCAGTTCTTC CSGKGLAGGPLNEQFF
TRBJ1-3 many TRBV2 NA TGTGCCAGTGCCCTCTACCTCCGGATGCTCTCTGGAAACACCATATATTTT CASALYLRMLSGNTIYF
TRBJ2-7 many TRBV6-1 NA TGTGCCAGCAGTGCCCCCAATAGGGCGACGTCCTACGAGCAGTACTTC CASSAPNRATSYEQYF
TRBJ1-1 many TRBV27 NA TGTGCCAGCAGTTTTCCTCCCCCTGAAGCTTTCTTT CASSFPPPEAFF
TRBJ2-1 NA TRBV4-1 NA TGCGCCAGCAGCCAAGGACTACCAATAGCCTACAATGAGCAGTTCTTC CASSQGLPIAYNEQFF